The T cell receptor (beta chain) under discussion was sequenced for a study of control samples from healthy donors and cancer patients. Trimming cost V 5 bases and J 11 bases; bases outside gene matches: 17. The germline gives CDR1 SGHTA, CDR2 FQGTGA. The CDR3 spans 16 residues. TCRdb's copy holds only in-frame clones and misses some; the assay was immunoSEQ multiplex PCR. The sample records approximately 100,000 clones, 75% to 95% being singletons. The receptor was isolated from a woman younger than 35 in good health. The V gene is TRBV7-3, the J gene TRBJ2-3; 9 bases align to TRBD2. Sequencing was done on a sample of blood. The CDR3 DNA follows: TGTGCCAGCAGCCTCTCCTTAGCGGGGGCCCTGGGTGGGCAGTATTTT. Translation gives CASSLSLAGALGGQYF. Together with reference TRBV7-3 and TRBJ2-3, the CDR3 gives the full variable domain: GAGVSQTPSNKVTEKGKYVELRCDPISGHTALYWYRQSLGQGPEFLIYFQGTGAADDSGLPNDRFFAVRPEGSVSTLKIQRTERGDSAVYLCASSLSLAGALGGQYFGPGTRLTVL.